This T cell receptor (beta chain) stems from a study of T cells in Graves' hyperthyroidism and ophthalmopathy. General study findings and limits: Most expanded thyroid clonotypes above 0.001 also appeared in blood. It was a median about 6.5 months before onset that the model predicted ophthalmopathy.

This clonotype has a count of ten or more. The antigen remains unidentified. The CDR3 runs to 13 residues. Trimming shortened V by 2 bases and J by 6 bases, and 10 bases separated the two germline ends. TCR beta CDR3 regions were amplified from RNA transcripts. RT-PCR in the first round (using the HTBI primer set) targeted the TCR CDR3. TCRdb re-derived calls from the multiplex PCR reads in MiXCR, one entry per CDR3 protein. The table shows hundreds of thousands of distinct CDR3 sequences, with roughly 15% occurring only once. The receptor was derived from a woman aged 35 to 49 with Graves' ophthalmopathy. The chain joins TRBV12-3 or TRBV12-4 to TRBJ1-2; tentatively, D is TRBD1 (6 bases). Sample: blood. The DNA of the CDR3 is TGTGCCAGCAGTTTACGGCAGGGGAATGGCTACACCTTC. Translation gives CASSLRQGNGYTF.